These 20 T cell receptor beta chains came from one sample sequenced in a study of identical twins. TCRdb called the 5' RACE reads again in MiXCR, with one record for every CDR3 protein. The sample has fewer than 250,000 distinct CDR3 sequences; approximately 7% are singletons. A further study also used this sample, focusing on yellow fever vaccine responses in identical twins.

Sequenced material: memory (CD45RO+) T cells sorted from blood. These receptors were collected from a woman aged 18 to 35 in good health.

This clonotype was detected ten times or more. The chain uses TRBV5-1 and TRBJ2-1; TRBD1 might be the D (5 bases). Per the germline V gene, CDR1 is SGHRS and CDR2 is YFSETQ. This CDR3 region has 17 residues. V lost 0 bases, J lost 0 bases, and 13 bases lay in between. Written as DNA, the CDR3 is TGCGCCAGCAGCTTGGCCTCTAGTGACAGCTCCTACAATGAGCAGTTCTTC. The encoded protein is CASSLASSDSSYNEQFF.

This clonotype was observed a handful of times. The chain is built from TRBV7-8 and TRBJ2-2; D not certain. Trimming took off 5 bases at V and 1 base at J, with 14 bases between the two ends. Germline V gene sequence: CDR1 SGHVS, CDR2 FQNEAQ. The CDR3 loop spans 16 amino acids. CDR3 DNA: TGTGCCAGCAGCCCGACCTGGGTCCAGAACACCGGGGAGCTGTTTTTT. It codes for CASSPTWVQNTGELFF.

This clonotype appeared a few times. The gene calls are TRBV10-1 and TRBJ2-5; TRBD1 might be the D (6 bases). The V and J ends lost 0 bases and 4 bases respectively, with 12 bases between them. The germline V gene encodes CDR1 WNHNN and CDR2 SYGVQD (reference sequence). The CDR3 has 15 residues. The CDR3 here is CASSESGGTGETQYF. DNA of the CDR3: TGCGCCAGCAGTGAGTCAGGGGGAACGGGAGAGACCCAGTACTTC.

This clonotype has only a few counts. The chain employs TRBV6-5 and TRBJ2-3; 9 nucleotides align to TRBD2. Unmatched junction bases numbered 6, after V lost 0 bases and J lost 2 bases. This CDR3 has 17 residues. Per germline, CDR1 MNHEY and CDR2 SVGAGI. CDR3 sequence: CASSYSNLAGHTDTQYF. The CDR3 DNA reads TGTGCCAGCAGTTACTCGAACCTAGCGGGACACACAGATACGCAGTATTTT.

This clonotype has a handful of counts. The chain's CDR3 is CASSPTGEGYGYTF. The DNA of the CDR3 is TGCGCCAGCAGTCCCACAGGGGAGGGCTATGGCTACACCTTC. The chain uses TRBV4-1 and TRBJ1-2, with 7 bases lining up with TRBD1. The germline V gene has CDR1 MGHRA and CDR2 YSYEKL. The CDR3 has 14 amino acids. J gave up 4 bases and V 6 bases, and 8 bases lay outside the gene matches.

The chain joins TRBV20-1 to TRBJ2-5, with TRBD1 as a possible D gene (6 bases). This CDR3 has 12 residues. The V gene's germline CDR1 is DFQATT and CDR2 SNEGSKA (reference sequence). V was cut by 1 base and J by 7 bases, with 10 bases left in between. CDR3 in DNA: TGCAGTGCTAGAGGACCACAGGGGACCCAGTACTTC. It codes for CSARGPQGTQYF.

The genes are TRBV27 and TRBJ1-6; D possibly corresponds to TRBD1 (5 bases). Trimming removed 9 bases from V and 6 bases from J, with 9 bases in between. The CDR3 is 12 amino acids. Per the germline V gene, CDR1 is MNHEY and CDR2 is SMNVEV (reference sequence). CDR3 loop: CASRGFNSPLHF. The DNA of the CDR3 is TGTGCCAGTAGGGGTTTTAATTCACCCCTCCACTTT.

There are many counts of this clonotype. The V and J genes are TRBV20-1 and TRBJ2-1; 9 positions agree with TRBD1. CDR3 length: 13 residues. Per the germline V gene, CDR1 is DFQATT and CDR2 is SNEGSKA (reference sequence). CDR3 protein: CARQGGTYNEQFF. The CDR3 DNA reads TGCGCACGACAGGGGGGTACCTACAATGAGCAGTTCTTC.

The chain is built from TRBV4-2 and TRBJ2-7; D ambiguous. Germline V gene sequence: CDR1 LGHNA, CDR2 YNFKEQ. The CDR3 extends over 18 amino acids. Trimming stripped 2 bases from V and 2 bases from J, with 22 bases between. The CDR3 coding sequence is TGTGCCAGCAGCCAACTTTACACACTTGAGGACGGAGCCTACGAGCAGTACTTC. Its protein is CASSQLYTLEDGAYEQYF.

This rearrangement joins TRBV20-1 to TRBJ2-1, with a weak D call TRBD1 (6 bases). V was shortened by 6 bases and J by 5 bases, with 11 bases between the two germline ends. The CDR3 consists of 12 residues. Germline assignment: CDR1 DFQATT and CDR2 SNEGSKA (reference sequence). The chain's CDR3 is CSANEGDNEQFF. CDR3 DNA sequence: TGCAGTGCCAATGAGGGGGACAATGAGCAGTTCTTC.

In this sample, this clonotype turned up a few times. The gene calls are TRBV20-1 and TRBJ1-2, with D unresolved. Germline-derived CDR1 and CDR2 are DFQATT and SNEGSKA (reference sequence). The ends were cut back, 4 bases at V and 4 bases at J, with 16 bases in the middle. CDR3 length: 14 amino acids. The CDR3 here is CSATNQGKAYGYTF. The CDR3 coding sequence is TGCAGTGCTACAAATCAAGGAAAGGCCTATGGCTACACCTTC.

This clonotype has ten or more counts. The V gene is TRBV5-6, the J gene TRBJ2-1; 10 positions agree with TRBD1. Trimming cost V 0 bases and J 10 bases; bases outside gene matches: 7. Germline values: CDR1 SGHDT, CDR2 YYEEEE. The CDR3 sequence is 15 residues long. CDR3 sequence (DNA): TGTGCCAGCAGCTTGGTTAATCGACAGGGGGCCGAGCAGTTCTTC. Its translation is CASSLVNRQGAEQFF.

This clonotype has ten or more counts. The chain carries TRBV4-1 and TRBJ1-6; D uncertain. Germline assignment: CDR1 MGHRA and CDR2 YSYEKL. The CDR3 has 12 residues. With 5 bases removed from V and 10 bases from J, the gap between germline ends came to 9 bases. The CDR3 sequence is CASSFIGSPLHF. The CDR3 DNA follows: TGCGCCAGCAGCTTTATAGGATCACCCCTCCACTTT.

This clonotype was detected only a few times. V is TRBV12-3 or TRBV12-4 and J is TRBJ1-4; 8 bases map to TRBD1. Trimming removed 2 bases from V and 12 bases from J; junction bases left unmatched: 8. The CDR3 consists of 14 residues. CDR3: CASSLTGQGSELFF. The CDR3 DNA reads as TGTGCCAGCAGTTTAACCGGACAGGGATCGGAACTGTTTTTT.

This clonotype occurred many times. The J gene is TRBJ1-4, the V gene TRBV5-1; D ambiguous. The CDR3 spans 13 residues. Trimming left V 2 bases short and J 7 bases short, with 9 bases between. The germline V gene has CDR1 SGHRS and CDR2 YFSETQ. The CDR3 bases are TGCGCCAGCAGCTTTGGAGCTGGTGAAAAACTGTTTTTT. As protein: CASSFGAGEKLFF.

With respect to this clonotype: This could be a read error, since a much larger clone is one nucleotide away. V usage is TRBV20-1 and J usage is TRBJ1-6; TRBD1 is a possible D gene (5 bases). The germline V gene encodes CDR1 DFQATT and CDR2 SNEGSKA (reference sequence). The CDR3 covers 16 residues. The CDR3 sequence: CCARGPEGVGNSPLHF. DNA for the CDR3: TGCTGTGCTAGGGGACCCGAGGGTGTCGGGAATTCACCCCTCCACTTT.

The sample holds many counts of this clonotype. The CDR3 spells CASRPDREGLGYTF. The CDR3 DNA sequence: TGTGCCAGCAGGCCGGACAGGGAAGGGCTTGGCTACACCTTC. The rearrangement links TRBV6-2 or TRBV6-3 to TRBJ1-2; 8 bases match TRBD1. In germline, CDR1 is MNHEY, CDR2 SVGEGT. This CDR3 spans 14 amino acids. J was trimmed by 7 bases and V by 6 bases; bases with no gene match: 10.

The rearrangement links TRBV4-2 to TRBJ2-1; 10 positions match TRBD2. V trimming: 0 bases; J trimming: 7 bases; junction bases outside the gene matches: 12. Germline CDR1 LGHNA, CDR2 YNFKEQ. This CDR3 has 18 amino acids. This CDR3 reads CASSQDLYSSGSRNEQFF. The CDR3, as DNA: TGTGCCAGCAGCCAAGATCTCTATTCTAGCGGGAGTAGGAATGAGCAGTTCTTC.

This clonotype came up many times. The V gene is TRBV29-1, the J gene TRBJ2-1, with a tentative D call TRBD2 (7 bases). The V and J ends lost 3 bases and 1 base respectively, with 13 bases between them. Germline values: CDR1 SQVTM, CDR2 ANQGSEA. The CDR3 runs to 15 residues. The CDR3 nucleotides are TGCAGCGTTGAGGGGGGGCCGAAATCCTACAATGAGCAGTTCTTC. It yields the protein CSVEGGPKSYNEQFF.

V is TRBV25-1 and J is TRBJ2-7; 8 bases are a match to TRBD2. Germline V lookup: CDR1 MGHDK, CDR2 SYGVNS. With 10 bases clipped from V and 7 bases from J, the junction kept 27 bases outside the gene matches. This CDR3 has 18 amino acids. The CDR3 sequence: CATSGQGVSGSPMGEQYF. Written as DNA, the CDR3 is TGTGCCACCAGCGGACAAGGGGTCAGCGGGAGCCCCATGGGAGAGCAGTACTTC.